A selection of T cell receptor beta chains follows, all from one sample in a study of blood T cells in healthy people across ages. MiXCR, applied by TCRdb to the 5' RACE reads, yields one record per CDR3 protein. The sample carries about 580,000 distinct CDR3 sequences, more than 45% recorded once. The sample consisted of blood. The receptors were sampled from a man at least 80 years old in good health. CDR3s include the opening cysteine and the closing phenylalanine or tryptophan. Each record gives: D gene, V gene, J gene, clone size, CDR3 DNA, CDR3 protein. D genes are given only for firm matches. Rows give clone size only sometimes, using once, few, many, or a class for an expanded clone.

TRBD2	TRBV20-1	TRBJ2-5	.	TGCAGTGCCCTCGCTAGCGGGAGGGCCCGGGAGACCCAGTACTTC	CSALASGRARETQYF
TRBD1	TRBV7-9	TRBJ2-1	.	TGTGCCAGCAGACAAGACAGGGGGACCTACAATGAGCAGTTCTTC	CASRQDRGTYNEQFF
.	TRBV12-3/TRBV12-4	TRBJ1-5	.	TGTGCCAGCAGTTTTCGGGGCAATCAGCCCCAGCATTTT	CASSFRGNQPQHF
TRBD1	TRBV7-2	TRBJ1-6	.	TGTGCCAGCGGCTTAGCGAGGGACAGGGGAACTTCACCCCTCCACTTT	CASGLARDRGTSPLHF
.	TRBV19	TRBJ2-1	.	TGTGCCAGTAGTATTATGTACCGACGGAACAATGAGCAGTTCTTC	CASSIMYRRNNEQFF
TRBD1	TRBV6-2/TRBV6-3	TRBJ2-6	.	TGTGCCAGCAGTTACCGCCCGACGCGCAGGGGGTCTGGGGCCAACGTCCTGACTTTC	CASSYRPTRRGSGANVLTF
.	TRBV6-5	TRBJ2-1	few	TGTGCCAGCAGCCTAACAGGTGAATTCTCCTGCAATGAGCAGTTCTTC	CASSLTGEFSCNEQFF
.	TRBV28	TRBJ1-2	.	TGTGCCAGCAGTTTTCCCTATGGCTACACCTTC	CASSFPYGYTF
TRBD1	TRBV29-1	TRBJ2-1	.	TGCAGCGCCCGGTACGGACAGGTTCTTTACAATGAGCAGTTCTTC	CSARYGQVLYNEQFF
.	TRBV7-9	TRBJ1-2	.	TGTGCCAGCAGCTTATACGACGGAGACTATGGCTACACCTTC	CASSLYDGDYGYTF
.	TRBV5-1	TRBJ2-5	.	TGCGCCAGCAGCCACTCCGGGGCAGATGTCGAGACCCAGTACTTC	CASSHSGADVETQYF
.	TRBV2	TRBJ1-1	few	TGTGCCAGCAGTTTGACGGAAGAAGAGAACACTGAAGCTTTCTTT	CASSLTEEENTEAFF
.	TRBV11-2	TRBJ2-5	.	TGTGCCAGCAGCTTAGGGCGATCCGGGACCCAGTACTTC	CASSLGRSGTQYF
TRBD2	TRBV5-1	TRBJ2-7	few	TGCGCCAGCAGCCCTACTCAGGGAGGGAACTACGAGCAGTACTTC	CASSPTQGGNYEQYF
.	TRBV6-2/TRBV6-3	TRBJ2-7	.	TGTGCCAGCAGTTACCGGGCCGACAGCTCCGCCTACGAGCAGTACTTC	CASSYRADSSAYEQYF
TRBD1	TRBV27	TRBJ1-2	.	TGTGCCAGCAGTTTACTCCCAGGGGGTTTAAACTATGGCTACACCTTC	CASSLLPGGLNYGYTF
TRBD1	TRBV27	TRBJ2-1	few	TGTGCCAGCAGCCAGCCAGGGGGTAGGAATGAGCAGTTCTTC	CASSQPGGRNEQFF
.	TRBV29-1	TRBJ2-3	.	TGCAGCGTTGTAGACCGGGAAGTTGGCAATACGCAGTATTTT	CSVVDREVGNTQYF
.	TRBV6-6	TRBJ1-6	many	TGTGCCAGCAGCGGCACGAGCTCCTATAATTCACCCCTCCACTTT	CASSGTSSYNSPLHF
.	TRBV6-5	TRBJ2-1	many	TGTGCCAGCAGTGTGGGCAGGGGAGGTGAGCAGTTCTTC	CASSVGRGGEQFF
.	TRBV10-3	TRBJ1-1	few	TGTGCCATCAGTGTAACAGAGAACACTGAAGCTTTCTTT	CAISVTENTEAFF
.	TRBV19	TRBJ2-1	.	TGTGCCACCACGGAAGTGGGGGAGTACAATGAGCAGTTCTTC	CATTEVGEYNEQFF
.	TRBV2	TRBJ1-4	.	TGTGCCAGCACCTCAACCGGGGTTGGGGAAAAACTGTTTTTT	CASTSTGVGEKLFF
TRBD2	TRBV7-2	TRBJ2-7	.	TGTGCCAGCAGCTTACGGGGGGGGACTAGCGGTACCTACGAGCAGTACTTC	CASSLRGGTSGTYEQYF
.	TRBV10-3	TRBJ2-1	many	TGTGCCATCAGTGCTGCAGGCCAATACAATGAGCAGTTCTTC	CAISAAGQYNEQFF